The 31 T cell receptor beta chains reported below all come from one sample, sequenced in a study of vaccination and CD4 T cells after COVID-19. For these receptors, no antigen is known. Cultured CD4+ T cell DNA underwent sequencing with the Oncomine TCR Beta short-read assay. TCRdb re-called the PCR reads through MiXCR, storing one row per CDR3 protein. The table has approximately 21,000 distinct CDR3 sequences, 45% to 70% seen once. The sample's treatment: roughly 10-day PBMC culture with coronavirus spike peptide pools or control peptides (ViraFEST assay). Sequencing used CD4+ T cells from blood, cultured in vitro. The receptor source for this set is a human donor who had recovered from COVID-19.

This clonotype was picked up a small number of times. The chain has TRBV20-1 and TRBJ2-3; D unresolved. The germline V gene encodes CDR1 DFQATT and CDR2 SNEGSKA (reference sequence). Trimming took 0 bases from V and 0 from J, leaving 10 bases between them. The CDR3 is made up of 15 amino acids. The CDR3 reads CSARDFGISTDTQYF. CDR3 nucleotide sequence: TGCAGTGCTAGAGATTTTGGGATTAGCACAGATACGCAGTATTTT.

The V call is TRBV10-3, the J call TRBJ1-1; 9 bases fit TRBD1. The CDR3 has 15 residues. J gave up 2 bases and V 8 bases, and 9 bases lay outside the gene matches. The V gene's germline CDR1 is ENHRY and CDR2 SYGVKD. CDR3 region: CAIGRGTGLNTEAFF. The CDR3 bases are TGTGCCATCGGAAGAGGGACAGGGCTAAACACTGAAGCTTTCTTT.

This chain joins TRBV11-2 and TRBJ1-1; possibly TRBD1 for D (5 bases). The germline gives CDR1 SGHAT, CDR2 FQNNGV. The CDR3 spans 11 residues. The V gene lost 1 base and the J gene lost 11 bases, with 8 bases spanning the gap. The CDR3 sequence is CASSLGGDAFF. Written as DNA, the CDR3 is TGTGCCAGCAGCTTAGGGGGGGATGCTTTCTTT.

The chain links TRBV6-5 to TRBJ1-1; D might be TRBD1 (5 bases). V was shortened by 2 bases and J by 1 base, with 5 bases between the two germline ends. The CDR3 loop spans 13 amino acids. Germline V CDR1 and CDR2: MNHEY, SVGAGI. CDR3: CASSYRGNTEAFF. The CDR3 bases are TGTGCCAGCAGTTACAGGGGGAACACTGAAGCTTTCTTT.

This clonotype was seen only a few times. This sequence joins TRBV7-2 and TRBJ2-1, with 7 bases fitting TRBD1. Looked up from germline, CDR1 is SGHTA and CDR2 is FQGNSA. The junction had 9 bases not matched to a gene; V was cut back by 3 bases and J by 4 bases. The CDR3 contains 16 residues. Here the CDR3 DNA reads TGTGCCAGCAGCTTCAGGTCAGGGGGACGGTACAATGAGCAGTTCTTC. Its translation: CASSFRSGGRYNEQFF.

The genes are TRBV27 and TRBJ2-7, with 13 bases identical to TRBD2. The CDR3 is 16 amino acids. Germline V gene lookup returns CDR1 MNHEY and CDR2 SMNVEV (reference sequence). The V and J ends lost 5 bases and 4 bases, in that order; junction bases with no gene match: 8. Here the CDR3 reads CASSDAGTSGIYEQYF. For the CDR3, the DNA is TGTGCCAGCAGTGACGCAGGGACTAGCGGGATATACGAGCAGTACTTC.

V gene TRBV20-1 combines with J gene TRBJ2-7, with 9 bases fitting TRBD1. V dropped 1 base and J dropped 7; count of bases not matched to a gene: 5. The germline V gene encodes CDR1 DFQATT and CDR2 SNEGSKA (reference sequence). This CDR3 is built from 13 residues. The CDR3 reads CSARGQGVEEQYF. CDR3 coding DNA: TGCAGTGCTAGAGGACAGGGGGTGGAAGAGCAGTACTTC.

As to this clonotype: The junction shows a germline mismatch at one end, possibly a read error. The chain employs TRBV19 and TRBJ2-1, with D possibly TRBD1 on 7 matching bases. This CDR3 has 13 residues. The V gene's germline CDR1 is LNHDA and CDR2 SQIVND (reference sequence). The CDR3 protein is CARNRGKSAREVF. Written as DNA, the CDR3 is TGTGCCAGAAACAGGGGTAAAAGTGCCAGGGAGGTCTTC.

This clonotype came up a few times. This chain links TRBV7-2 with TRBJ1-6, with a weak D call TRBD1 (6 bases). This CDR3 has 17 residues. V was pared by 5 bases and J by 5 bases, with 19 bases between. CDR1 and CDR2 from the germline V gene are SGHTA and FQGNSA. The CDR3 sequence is CASSRSGGTSNNSPLHF. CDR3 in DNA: TGTGCCAGCAGCCGTTCCGGGGGCACTTCTAATAATTCACCCCTCCACTTT.

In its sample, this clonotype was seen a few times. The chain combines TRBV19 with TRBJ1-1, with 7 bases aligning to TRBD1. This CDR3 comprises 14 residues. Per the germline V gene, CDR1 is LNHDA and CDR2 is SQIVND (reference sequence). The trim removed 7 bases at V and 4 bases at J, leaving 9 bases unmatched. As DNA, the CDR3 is TGTGCCAGTAAAACGACAGGGTCGGGCACTGAAGCTTTCTTT. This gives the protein CASKTTGSGTEAFF.

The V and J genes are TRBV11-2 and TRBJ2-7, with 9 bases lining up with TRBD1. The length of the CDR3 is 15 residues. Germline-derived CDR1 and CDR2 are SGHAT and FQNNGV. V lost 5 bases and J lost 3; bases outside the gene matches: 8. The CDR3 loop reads CASSRDRVGIYEQYF. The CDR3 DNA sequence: TGTGCCAGCAGCCGGGACAGGGTGGGTATCTACGAGCAGTACTTC.

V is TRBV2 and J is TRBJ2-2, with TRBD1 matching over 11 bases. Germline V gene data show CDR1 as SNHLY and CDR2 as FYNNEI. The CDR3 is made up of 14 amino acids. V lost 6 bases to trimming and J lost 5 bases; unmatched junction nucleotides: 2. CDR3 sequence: CASRRDRGTGELFF. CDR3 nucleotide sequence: TGTGCCAGCAGACGGGACAGGGGGACCGGGGAGCTGTTTTTT.

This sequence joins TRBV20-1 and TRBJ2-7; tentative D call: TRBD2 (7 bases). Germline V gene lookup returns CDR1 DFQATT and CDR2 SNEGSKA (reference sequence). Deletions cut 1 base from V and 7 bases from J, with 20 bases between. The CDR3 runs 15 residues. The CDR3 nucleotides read TGCAGTGCTAGAGTGACGGGGGCTAGCGGTTGGGAGCAGTACTTC. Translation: CSARVTGASGWEQYF.

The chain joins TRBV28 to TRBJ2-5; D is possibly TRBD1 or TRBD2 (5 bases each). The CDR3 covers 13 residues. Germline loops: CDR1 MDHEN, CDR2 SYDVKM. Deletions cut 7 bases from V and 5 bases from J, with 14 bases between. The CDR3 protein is CASTLRDRETQYF. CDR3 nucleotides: TGTGCCAGCACTTTGAGGGACCGGGAGACCCAGTACTTC.

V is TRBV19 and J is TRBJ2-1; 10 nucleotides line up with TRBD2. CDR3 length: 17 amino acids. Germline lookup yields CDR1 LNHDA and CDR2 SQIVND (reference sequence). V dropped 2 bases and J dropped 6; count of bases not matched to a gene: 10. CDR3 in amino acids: CASSIWRTSGPGNEQFF. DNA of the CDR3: TGTGCCAGTAGTATATGGCGGACTAGCGGCCCCGGCAATGAGCAGTTCTTC.

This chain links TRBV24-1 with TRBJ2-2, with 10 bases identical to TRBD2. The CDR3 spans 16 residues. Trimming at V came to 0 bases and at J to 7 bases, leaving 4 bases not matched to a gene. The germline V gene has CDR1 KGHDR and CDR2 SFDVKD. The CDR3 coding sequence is TGTGCCACCAGTGATTTGTCTAGCGGGAGCGGCGGGGAGCTGTTTTTT. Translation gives CATSDLSSGSGGELFF.

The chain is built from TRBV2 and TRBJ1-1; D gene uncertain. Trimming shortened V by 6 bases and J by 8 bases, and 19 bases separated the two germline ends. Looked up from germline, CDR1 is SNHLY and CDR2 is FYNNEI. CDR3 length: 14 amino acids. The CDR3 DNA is TGTGCCAGCAGCGAGGACCGTGATCATCCCGAAGCTTTCTTT. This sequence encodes CASSEDRDHPEAFF.

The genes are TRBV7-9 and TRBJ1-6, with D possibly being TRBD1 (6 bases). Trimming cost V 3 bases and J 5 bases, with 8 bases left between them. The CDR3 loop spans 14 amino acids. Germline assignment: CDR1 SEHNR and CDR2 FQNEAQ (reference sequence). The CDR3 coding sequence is TGTGCCAGCAGCTTTGGACAGAATAATTCACCCCTCCACTTT. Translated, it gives CASSFGQNNSPLHF. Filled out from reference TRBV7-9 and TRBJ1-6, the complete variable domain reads DTGVSQNPRHKITKRGQNVTFRCDPISEHNRLYWYRQTLGQGPEFLTYFQNEAQLEKSRLLSDRFSAERPKGSFSTLEIQRTEQGDSAMYLCASSFGQNNSPLHFGNGTRLTVT.

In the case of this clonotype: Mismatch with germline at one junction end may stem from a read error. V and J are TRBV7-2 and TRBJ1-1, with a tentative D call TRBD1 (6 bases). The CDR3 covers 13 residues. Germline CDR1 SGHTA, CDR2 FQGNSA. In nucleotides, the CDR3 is TGTGCCAGCAGCACCAGGGGTGGCACTGAAACTTTCTTT. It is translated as CASSTRGGTETFF. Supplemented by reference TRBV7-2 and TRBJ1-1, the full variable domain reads GAGVSQSPSNKVTEKGKDVELRCDPISGHTALYWYRQSLGQGLEFLIYFQGNSAPDKSGLPSDRFSAERTGGSVSTLTIQRTQQEDSAVYLCASSTRGGTETFFGQGTRLTVV.

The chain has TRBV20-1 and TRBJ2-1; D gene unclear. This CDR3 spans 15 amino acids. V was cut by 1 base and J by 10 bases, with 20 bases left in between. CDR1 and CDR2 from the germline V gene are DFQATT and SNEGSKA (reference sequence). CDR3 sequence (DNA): TGCAGTGCTAGAGCGGTGGCTTCGAGGCCGAGGGAGCAGTTCTTC. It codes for CSARAVASRPREQFF.

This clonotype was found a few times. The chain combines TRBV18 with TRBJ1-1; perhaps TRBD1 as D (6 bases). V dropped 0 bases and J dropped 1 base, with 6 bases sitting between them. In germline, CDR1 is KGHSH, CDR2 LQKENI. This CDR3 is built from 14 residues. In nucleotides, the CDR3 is TGTGCCAGCTCACCACCGGGACAGAACACTGAAGCTTTCTTT. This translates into CASSPPGQNTEAFF.

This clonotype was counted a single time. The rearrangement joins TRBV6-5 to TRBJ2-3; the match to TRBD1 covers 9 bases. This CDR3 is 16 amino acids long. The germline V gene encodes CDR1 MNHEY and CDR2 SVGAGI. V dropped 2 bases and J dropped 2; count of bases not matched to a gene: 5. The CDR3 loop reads CASSYGQGRLTDTQYF. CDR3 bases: TGTGCCAGCAGTTACGGACAGGGGAGACTCACAGATACGCAGTATTTT.

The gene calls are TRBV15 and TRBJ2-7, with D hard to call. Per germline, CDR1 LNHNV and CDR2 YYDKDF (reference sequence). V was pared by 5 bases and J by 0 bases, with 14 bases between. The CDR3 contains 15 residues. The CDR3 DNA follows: TGTGCCACCAGCTACCCACACCTGAGCTCCTACGAGCAGTACTTC. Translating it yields CATSYPHLSSYEQYF.

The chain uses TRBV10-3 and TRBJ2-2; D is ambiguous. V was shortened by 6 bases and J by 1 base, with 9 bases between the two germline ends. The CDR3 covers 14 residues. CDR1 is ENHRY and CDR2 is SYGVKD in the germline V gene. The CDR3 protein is CAIRGTVNTGELFF. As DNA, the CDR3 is TGTGCCATCAGGGGCACAGTGAACACCGGGGAGCTGTTTTTT.

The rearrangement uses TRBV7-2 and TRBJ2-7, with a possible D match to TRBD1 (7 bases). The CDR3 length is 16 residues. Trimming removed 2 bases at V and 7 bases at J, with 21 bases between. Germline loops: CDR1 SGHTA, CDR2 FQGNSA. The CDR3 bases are TGTGCCAGCAGCTTAAGTGGCGCGGAGGGGGCGAGGGAGCAGTACTTC. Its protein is CASSLSGAEGAREQYF.

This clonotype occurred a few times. DNA of the CDR3: TGTGCCAGCAGTTATCGCAATTTACAGGGGATCTCCTACGAGCAGTACTTC. Translated: CASSYRNLQGISYEQYF. The chain couples TRBV6-5 to TRBJ2-7; 7 nucleotides match TRBD1. The J segment lost 0 bases and the V segment lost 3 bases, leaving 11 bases of the junction unmatched. CDR3 length: 17 amino acids. Germline CDR1 is MNHEY and CDR2 is SVGAGI.

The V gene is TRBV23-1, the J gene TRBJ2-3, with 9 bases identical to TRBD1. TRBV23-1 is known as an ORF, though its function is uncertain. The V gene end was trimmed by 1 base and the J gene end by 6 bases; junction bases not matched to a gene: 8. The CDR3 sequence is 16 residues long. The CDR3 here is CASSQLGTGWRDTQYF. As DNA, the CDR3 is TGCGCCAGCAGTCAATTAGGGACAGGGTGGCGGGATACGCAGTATTTT.

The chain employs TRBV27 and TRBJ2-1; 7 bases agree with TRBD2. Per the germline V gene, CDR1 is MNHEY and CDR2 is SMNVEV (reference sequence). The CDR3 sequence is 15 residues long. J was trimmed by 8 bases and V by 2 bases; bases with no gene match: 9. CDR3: CASSLKGGSHYEQFF. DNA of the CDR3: TGTGCCAGCAGTTTAAAGGGCGGGAGTCACTATGAGCAGTTCTTC.

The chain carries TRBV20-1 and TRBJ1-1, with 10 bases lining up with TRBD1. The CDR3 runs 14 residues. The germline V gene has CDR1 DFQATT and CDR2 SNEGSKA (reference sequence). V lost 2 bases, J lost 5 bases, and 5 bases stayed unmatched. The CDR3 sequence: CSARTGQGHTEAFF. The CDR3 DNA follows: TGCAGTGCTAGAACGGGACAGGGGCATACTGAAGCTTTCTTT.

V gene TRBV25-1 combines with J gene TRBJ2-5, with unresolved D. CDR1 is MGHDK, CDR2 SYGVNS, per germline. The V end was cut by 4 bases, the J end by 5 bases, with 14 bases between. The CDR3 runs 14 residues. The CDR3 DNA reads TGTGCCAGCAGTGCTGATGGCCCCAGGGAGACCCAGTACTTC. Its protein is CASSADGPRETQYF.

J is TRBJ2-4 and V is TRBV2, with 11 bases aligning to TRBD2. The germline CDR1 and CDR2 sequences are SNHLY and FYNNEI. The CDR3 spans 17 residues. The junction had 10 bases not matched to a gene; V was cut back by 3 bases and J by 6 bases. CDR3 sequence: CASSETSGTVGGNIQYF. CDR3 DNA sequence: TGTGCCAGCAGTGAGACTAGCGGGACAGTTGGGGGAAACATTCAGTACTTC.